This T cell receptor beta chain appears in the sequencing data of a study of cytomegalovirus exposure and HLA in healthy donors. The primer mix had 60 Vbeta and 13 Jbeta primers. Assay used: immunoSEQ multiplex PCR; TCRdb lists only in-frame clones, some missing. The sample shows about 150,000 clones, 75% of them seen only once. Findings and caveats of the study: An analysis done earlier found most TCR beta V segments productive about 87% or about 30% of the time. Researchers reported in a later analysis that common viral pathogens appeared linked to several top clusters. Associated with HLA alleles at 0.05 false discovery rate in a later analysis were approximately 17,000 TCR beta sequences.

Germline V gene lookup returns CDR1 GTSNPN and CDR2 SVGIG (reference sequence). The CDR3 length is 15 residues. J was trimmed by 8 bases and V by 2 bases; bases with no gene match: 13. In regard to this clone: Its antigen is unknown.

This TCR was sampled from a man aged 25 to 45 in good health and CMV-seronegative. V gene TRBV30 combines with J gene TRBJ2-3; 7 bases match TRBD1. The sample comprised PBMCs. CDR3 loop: CAWSTKQGFGGTQYF. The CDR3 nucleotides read TGTGCCTGGAGTACGAAACAGGGGTTCGGAGGTACGCAGTATTTT. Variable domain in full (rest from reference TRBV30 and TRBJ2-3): SQTIHQWPATLVQPVGSPLSLECTVEGTSNPNLYWYRQAAGRGLQLLFYSVGIGQISSEVPQNLSASRPQDRQFILSSKKLLLSDSGFYLCAWSTKQGFGGTQYFGPGTRLTVL.